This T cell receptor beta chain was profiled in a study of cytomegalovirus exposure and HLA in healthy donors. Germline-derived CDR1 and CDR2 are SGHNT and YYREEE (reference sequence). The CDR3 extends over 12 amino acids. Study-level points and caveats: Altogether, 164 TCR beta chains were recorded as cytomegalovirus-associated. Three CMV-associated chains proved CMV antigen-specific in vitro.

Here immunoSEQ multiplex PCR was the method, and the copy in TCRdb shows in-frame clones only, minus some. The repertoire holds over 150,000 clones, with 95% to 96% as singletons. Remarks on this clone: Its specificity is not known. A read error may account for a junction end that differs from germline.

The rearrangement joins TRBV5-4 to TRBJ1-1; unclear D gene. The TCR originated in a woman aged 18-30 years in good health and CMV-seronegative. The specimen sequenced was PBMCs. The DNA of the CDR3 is TGTGCCAGCAGCTTTACCCCCTCATTGGGAGTGTTT. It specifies CASSFTPSLGVF.